What follows are 18 T cell receptor beta chains derived from one specimen sequenced in a study of blood T cell repertoires in COVID-19. The data were produced by immunoSEQ multiplex PCR, yet TCRdb's version contains in-frame clones alone and is incomplete. The table includes over 200,000 clones, around 92% detected once. The sample consisted of PBMCs or T cells enriched from blood (not recorded which). Every receptor here comes from a woman aged 30 to 39 with acute COVID-19.

This chain links TRBV7-2 with TRBJ2-1; 10 bases agree with TRBD2. This CDR3 spans 15 amino acids. Germline CDR1 and CDR2: SGHTA and FQGNSA. Unmatched junction bases numbered 10, after V lost 5 bases and J lost 9 bases. The CDR3 bases are TGTGCCAGCAGCCCCCTTAGCGGGGGGCCGGGTGAGCAGTTCTTC. Translating gives CASSPLSGGPGEQFF.

The chain links TRBV7-2 to TRBJ1-1; a possible D gene is TRBD1 (6 bases). V gave up 2 bases and J gave up 6 bases, with 13 bases separating them. Germline CDR1 reads SGHTA; CDR2 reads FQGNSA. This CDR3 region has 14 residues. The CDR3 region has the DNA TGTGCCAGCAGCTTACATGGGGGCGATGCTGAAGCTTTCTTT. It specifies CASSLHGGDAEAFF. Filled out from reference TRBV7-2 and TRBJ1-1, the complete variable domain reads GAGVSQSPSNKVTEKGKDVELRCDPISGHTALYWYRQSLGQGLEFLIYFQGNSAPDKSGLPSDRFSAERTGGSVSTLTIQRTQQEDSAVYLCASSLHGGDAEAFFGQGTRLTVV.

This chain joins TRBV15 and TRBJ2-7, with unresolved D. Germline loops: CDR1 LNHNV, CDR2 YYDKDF (reference sequence). The CDR3 is made up of 15 amino acids. V was clipped by 0 bases and J by 5 bases, with 14 bases between them. CDR3 loop: CATSREHRQADEQYF. Written as DNA, the CDR3 is TGTGCCACCAGCAGAGAACATAGGCAGGCCGACGAGCAGTACTTC.

V gene TRBV18 combines with J gene TRBJ1-1; D gene unclear. The CDR3 has 17 amino acids. Trimming cost V 0 bases and J 0 bases, with 14 bases left between them. From germline, CDR1 is KGHSH and CDR2 LQKENI. The chain's CDR3 is CASSPPFGARMNTEAFF. Here the CDR3 DNA reads TGTGCCAGCTCACCACCGTTTGGAGCCCGTATGAACACTGAAGCTTTCTTT.

In DNA, the CDR3 is TGTGCCAGCAGTGACCCCAGGGAAAACACTGAAGCTTTCTTT. Encoded protein: CASSDPRENTEAFF. The chain employs TRBV6-1 and TRBJ1-1; perhaps TRBD1 as D (5 bases). The CDR3 runs to 14 residues. Per the germline V gene, CDR1 is MNHNS and CDR2 is SASEGT. The V and J ends lost 3 bases and 2 bases respectively, with 10 bases between them.

The CDR3 coding sequence is TGCGCCAGCAGCTGGATGGGGGGGAGTAACTATGGCTACACCTTC. Its translation is CASSWMGGSNYGYTF. The chain joins TRBV5-1 to TRBJ1-2, with D tentatively TRBD1 (5 bases). V was trimmed by 3 bases and J by 1 base, leaving 13 bases between them. The CDR3 consists of 15 residues. The V gene's germline CDR1 is SGHRS and CDR2 YFSETQ.

This rearrangement joins TRBV7-8 to TRBJ2-2; 8 bases align to TRBD1. Germline assignment: CDR1 SGHVS and CDR2 FQNEAQ. J gave up 2 bases and V 3 bases, and 8 bases lay outside the gene matches. The CDR3 loop spans 17 amino acids. CDR3 protein: CASSLARQGTNTGELFF. CDR3 DNA: TGTGCCAGCAGCTTGGCCCGACAGGGGACCAACACCGGGGAGCTGTTTTTT.

The chain combines TRBV15 with TRBJ1-2, with D uncertain. V lost 0 bases to trimming and J lost 2 bases, with 10 bases between them. Germline CDR1 LNHNV, CDR2 YYDKDF (reference sequence). The CDR3 spans 15 residues. Here the CDR3 reads CATSRDLTENYGYTF. CDR3 DNA sequence: TGTGCCACCAGCAGAGATCTAACAGAGAACTATGGCTACACCTTC.

This chain connects TRBV10-2 to TRBJ1-4; 11 bases agree with TRBD1. Germline V gene lookup returns CDR1 WSHSY and CDR2 SAAADI. The CDR3 is made up of 14 amino acids. V was clipped by 5 bases and J by 12 bases; unmatched bases: 8. The CDR3 DNA reads as TGCGCCAGCAGTCCGGACAGGGGGCGCTTGGAACTGTTTTTT. Amino acid sequence: CASSPDRGRLELFF.

This clone was seen a handful of times. The V call is TRBV19, the J call TRBJ1-4, with D maybe TRBD1 (5 bases). This CDR3 spans 16 amino acids. CDR1 and CDR2 (germline): LNHDA, SQIVND (reference sequence). Trimming shortened V by 6 bases and J by 0 bases, and 14 bases separated the two germline ends. CDR3 loop: CASSYGAGTTNEKLFF. CDR3 coding DNA: TGTGCCAGTAGCTATGGGGCTGGGACAACTAATGAAAAACTGTTTTTT.

This clone has only one observation. The chain links TRBV5-1 to TRBJ1-2, with TRBD1 matching over 8 bases. With 1 base clipped from V and 2 bases from J, the junction kept 4 bases outside the gene matches. Germline CDR1 reads SGHRS; CDR2 reads YFSETQ. This CDR3 region has 15 residues. The CDR3 bases are TGCGCCAGCAGCTTGCTGGCAGGGGGCAACTATGGCTACACCTTC. Its translation: CASSLLAGGNYGYTF.

The J gene is TRBJ1-4, the V gene TRBV9; D perhaps matches TRBD1 (5 bases). Germline-derived CDR1 and CDR2 are SGDLS and YYNGEE. CDR3 length: 14 amino acids. Trimming shortened V by 1 base and J by 7 bases, and 11 bases separated the two germline ends. The CDR3 protein is CASSVSYRSEKLFF. CDR3 DNA sequence: TGTGCCAGCAGCGTATCCTACAGGTCTGAAAAACTGTTTTTT.

The V call is TRBV7-9, the J call TRBJ1-2; D might be TRBD1 (6 bases). V was trimmed by 5 bases and J by 5 bases, leaving 18 bases between them. This CDR3 is 15 amino acids long. In germline, CDR1 is SEHNR, CDR2 FQNEAQ (reference sequence). The CDR3 loop reads CASSGVGAKMYGYTF. The CDR3 DNA follows: TGTGCCAGCAGCGGGGTGGGGGCGAAGATGTATGGCTACACCTTC.

The chain has TRBV18 and TRBJ1-1; D may be TRBD1 (5 bases). This CDR3 is 14 amino acids long. The germline V and J ends were trimmed by 1 base and 5 bases, with 11 bases remaining between them. Germline V lookup: CDR1 KGHSH, CDR2 LQKENI. CDR3 nucleotide sequence: TGTGCCAGCTCACCACAAGGGGCTAGTACTGAAGCTTTCTTT. Amino acids: CASSPQGASTEAFF.

The sample holds one count of this clone. The V gene is TRBV25-1, the J gene TRBJ1-2; TRBD1 might be the D (6 bases). V lost 6 bases, J lost 5 bases, and 13 bases lay in between. Per germline, CDR1 MGHDK and CDR2 SYGVNS. The CDR3 loop spans 13 amino acids. The CDR3 sequence is CASSTGTPYGYTF. DNA of the CDR3: TGTGCCAGCAGCACCGGGACACCGTATGGCTACACCTTC.

V gene TRBV2 combines with J gene TRBJ1-4, with no clear D. This CDR3 comprises 15 residues. V was shortened by 5 bases and J by 7 bases, with 17 bases between the two germline ends. Germline CDR1 is SNHLY and CDR2 is FYNNEI. CDR3 protein: CASSSRDPRGEKLFF. Here the CDR3 DNA reads TGTGCCAGCAGTTCCCGGGATCCTCGGGGTGAAAAACTGTTTTTT.

The DNA for the CDR3 is TGCGCCAGCAGCCAAGATGGGGGACACCACCAAAATGAGCAGTTCTTC. Translated: CASSQDGGHHQNEQFF. This rearrangement joins TRBV4-3 to TRBJ2-1; the D gene is possibly TRBD1 (6 bases). The V gene's germline CDR1 is LGHNA and CDR2 YSLEER. The CDR3 is 16 residues long. The germline V and J ends were trimmed by 0 bases and 7 bases, with 16 bases remaining between them.

The chain links TRBV2 to TRBJ2-3; 11 bases map to TRBD2. The trim removed 2 bases at V and 5 bases at J, leaving 9 bases unmatched. CDR3 length: 17 amino acids. The germline gives CDR1 SNHLY, CDR2 FYNNEI. CDR3 amino acids: CASSELAGGRLIDTQYF. The CDR3 DNA is TGTGCCAGCAGTGAACTAGCGGGGGGTCGCCTCATAGATACGCAGTATTTT.